A selection of T cell receptor beta chains follows, all from one sample in a study of blood T cell repertoires in COVID-19. Here immunoSEQ multiplex PCR was the method, and the copy in TCRdb shows in-frame clones only, minus some. This sample carries about 200,000 clones, around 85% of them seen once, and the ten largest clones take 3.5% to 4%. Material for sequencing was PBMCs or T cells enriched from blood (not recorded which). The receptors come from a woman between 35 and 50 years old with acute COVID-19. CDR3s include the opening cysteine and the closing phenylalanine or tryptophan. The D gene is left open where the match is weak. Size values are once, few and many counts, or a class for expanded clones, and some rows have none.

j_gene | abundance | v_gene | d_gene | CDR3aa | CDR3nt
TRBJ2-7 | - | TRBV6-2/TRBV6-3 | - | CASSAPRPYEQYF | TGTGCCAGCAGCGCCCCGCGGCCCTACGAGCAGTACTTC
TRBJ1-2 | - | TRBV5-1 | - | CASSLTGNGYTF | TGCGCCAGCAGCTTGACAGGGAACGGCTACACCTTC
TRBJ2-2 | - | TRBV12-3/TRBV12-4 | TRBD2 | CAGTSGRGELFF | TGTGCCGGGACTAGCGGGAGGGGGGAGCTGTTTTTT
TRBJ2-4 | - | TRBV18 | TRBD1 | CASSPVTGKNIQYF | TGTGCCAGCTCACCGGTGACAGGGAAAAACATTCAGTACTTC
TRBJ1-1 | - | TRBV19 | TRBD1 | CASSIWAGGTEAFF | TGTGCCAGTAGTATCTGGGCAGGGGGCACTGAAGCTTTCTTT
TRBJ1-4 | - | TRBV19 | - | CASSSGGEKLFF | TGTGCCAGTAGTTCGGGAGGTGAAAAACTGTTTTTT
TRBJ2-5 | - | TRBV7-2 | TRBD1 | CASSLDLILQGARETQYF | TGTGCCAGCAGCTTAGACCTTATATTACAGGGGGCCCGGGAGACCCAGTACTTC
TRBJ1-5 | - | TRBV20-1 | - | CSASGLQPQHF | TGCAGTGCTAGTGGACTACAGCCCCAGCATTTT
TRBJ2-3 | - | TRBV27 | - | CASTRQIGADTQYF | TGTGCCAGCACCCGACAGATAGGCGCAGATACGCAGTATTTT
TRBJ2-7 | - | TRBV13 | - | CASSLLSAASYEQYF | TGTGCCAGCAGCTTGCTTTCGGCGGCCTCCTACGAGCAGTACTTC
TRBJ2-1 | - | TRBV11-2 | - | CASSLGLVNEQFF | TGTGCCAGCAGCTTAGGACTAGTCAATGAGCAGTTCTTC
TRBJ2-3 | - | TRBV19 | - | CASSIGTGMTDTQYF | TGTGCCAGTAGTATTGGTACAGGGATGACAGATACGCAGTATTTT
TRBJ2-1 | - | TRBV29-1 | TRBD2 | CSGEVRTGGPNEQFF | TGCAGCGGCGAGGTTCGGACGGGAGGGCCTAATGAGCAGTTCTTC
TRBJ2-7 | - | TRBV7-8 | - | CASSLSRDIYEQYF | TGTGCCAGCAGCTTATCTCGGGACATATACGAGCAGTACTTC
TRBJ2-1 | - | TRBV7-3 | TRBD2 | CASSYGTSGSNEQFF | TGTGCCAGCAGTTACGGGACTAGCGGGAGCAATGAGCAGTTCTTC
TRBJ1-1 | - | TRBV7-3 | - | CASSPQGYTEAFF | TGTGCCAGCAGCCCGCAGGGGTACACTGAAGCTTTCTTT
TRBJ1-3 | - | TRBV9 | - | CASAGSGNTIYF | TGTGCCAGCGCGGGCTCTGGAAACACCATATATTTT
TRBJ1-1 | - | TRBV19 | - | CASSIYTEAFF | TGTGCCAGTAGTATCTACACTGAAGCTTTCTTT
TRBJ1-2 | - | TRBV5-1 | TRBD1 | CASSWGDRENYGYTF | TGCGCCAGCAGCTGGGGGGACAGGGAAAACTATGGCTACACCTTC
TRBJ1-3 | - | TRBV12-3/TRBV12-4 | TRBD1 | CASGTASGNTIYF | TGTGCCAGCGGGACAGCCTCTGGAAACACCATATATTTT
TRBJ2-7 | - | TRBV27 | TRBD2 | CASRPGLSYEQYF | TGTGCCAGCCGCCCGGGACTATCCTACGAGCAGTACTTC
TRBJ2-7 | - | TRBV7-2 | - | CASSSTSLLYEQYF | TGTGCCAGCAGCTCGACTAGTCTTCTCTACGAGCAGTACTTC
TRBJ2-5 | - | TRBV18 | - | CASSPRLVTRQYQETQYF | TGTGCCAGCTCACCAAGGTTGGTGACTAGGCAGTACCAAGAGACCCAGTACTTC
TRBJ2-7 | - | TRBV30 | - | CAWSVLEGDYEQYF | TGTGCCTGGAGTGTACTGGAGGGTGACTACGAGCAGTACTTC
TRBJ2-7 | - | TRBV4-1 | TRBD2 | CASSPQRGVSYEQYF | TGCGCCAGCAGCCCCCAGCGGGGGGTTTCCTACGAGCAGTACTTC
TRBJ2-7 | - | TRBV5-1 | TRBD2 | CASSSTSGLAAYEQYF | TGCGCCAGCAGCTCGACCTCGGGACTAGCTGCCTACGAGCAGTACTTC
TRBJ2-1 | - | TRBV24-1 | TRBD2 | CATRGGGSGVYNEQFF | TGTGCCACCAGGGGAGGCGGGAGTGGGGTCTACAATGAGCAGTTCTTC
TRBJ2-7 | - | TRBV27 | - | CASSPSSNTGEQYF | TGTGCCAGCAGCCCGTCTAGTAATACCGGCGAGCAGTACTTC
TRBJ2-7 | - | TRBV7-6 | TRBD1 | CASSLDHDRDSYEQYF | TGTGCCAGCAGCTTAGACCACGACAGGGACTCCTACGAGCAGTACTTC
TRBJ2-7 | - | TRBV6-5 | - | CASRREERTYEQYF | TGTGCCAGCCGACGCGAGGAGAGAACCTACGAGCAGTACTTC
TRBJ1-2 | - | TRBV28 | TRBD1 | CASSSQGRDYGYTF | TGTGCCAGCAGTTCACAGGGGCGGGACTATGGCTACACCTTC
TRBJ2-7 | - | TRBV11-3 | TRBD1 | CASSLAGTEKPYEQYF | TGTGCCAGCAGCTTAGCCGGGACAGAGAAGCCTTACGAGCAGTACTTC
TRBJ2-1 | - | TRBV12-5 | - | CASGLTPSLVFF | TGTGCTAGTGGTTTGACCCCCTCCTTAGTGTTCTTC
TRBJ2-1 | - | TRBV11-2 | TRBD2 | CASSLVLAVYNEQFF | TGTGCCAGCAGCTTAGTACTAGCGGTTTACAATGAGCAGTTCTTC
TRBJ2-3 | - | TRBV27 | TRBD2 | CASSPIARLAGEGIRGTDTQYF | TGTGCCAGCAGTCCTATTGCTAGACTAGCGGGAGAGGGGATTCGGGGAACAGATACGCAGTATTTT
TRBJ2-5 | - | TRBV5-1 | TRBD2 | CASSLAGGWETQYF | TGCGCCAGCAGCCTAGCGGGAGGATGGGAGACCCAGTACTTC
TRBJ1-1 | once | TRBV5-1 | - | CASSLDRRVAFF | TGCGCCAGCAGCTTGGATAGGAGAGTTGCTTTCTTT
TRBJ1-5 | - | TRBV7-9 | - | CASSLGRGLSQPQHF | TGTGCCAGCAGCTTAGGGCGAGGGTTGAGTCAGCCCCAGCATTTT
TRBJ2-2 | - | TRBV10-3 | - | CAISESRGTNTGELFF | TGTGCCATCAGTGAGTCAAGGGGAACGAACACCGGGGAGCTGTTTTTT
TRBJ2-7 | - | TRBV28 | TRBD1 | CASRTGTGNYEQYF | TGTGCCAGCAGGACAGGGACAGGGAATTACGAGCAGTACTTC
TRBJ2-2 | - | TRBV11-3 | - | CASSERTVANTGELFF | TGTGCCAGCAGCGAGAGGACAGTCGCGAACACCGGGGAGCTGTTTTTT
TRBJ2-3 | - | TRBV15 | TRBD2 | CATSTRLAGDTQYF | TGTGCCACCAGCACGAGACTAGCGGGGGATACGCAGTATTTT
TRBJ2-2 | - | TRBV7-8 | - | CASSLELSTGELFF | TGTGCCAGCAGCTTAGAGCTAAGCACCGGGGAGCTGTTTTTT
TRBJ2-2 | - | TRBV10-1 | TRBD1 | CASSGGTGVTGELFF | TGCGCCAGCAGTGGCGGGACAGGGGTCACCGGGGAGCTGTTTTTT
TRBJ2-4 | many | TRBV5-1 | TRBD2 | CASSLNARTSGQNIQYF | TGCGCCAGCAGCCTTAATGCCCGGACTAGCGGACAAAACATTCAGTACTTC
TRBJ2-4 | - | TRBV25-1 | - | CASSEPSGEFKNIQYF | TGTGCCAGCAGTGAACCCTCCGGGGAGTTCAAAAACATTCAGTACTTC
TRBJ2-1 | - | TRBV7-6 | TRBD2 | CASLGGGLAGINEQFF | TGTGCCAGCCTCGGGGGGGGACTAGCGGGAATCAATGAGCAGTTCTTC
TRBJ1-2 | - | TRBV13 | - | CASTQGPRDYGYTF | TGTGCCAGCACCCAAGGGCCCAGGGATTATGGCTACACCTTC
TRBJ1-1 | - | TRBV6-2/TRBV6-3 | TRBD1 | CASSARGRIPEAFF | TGTGCCAGCAGTGCCAGGGGGCGCATCCCCGAAGCTTTCTTT
TRBJ2-7 | - | TRBV19 | - | CASSIALKPGVGQYF | TGTGCCAGTAGTATTGCTCTAAAACCCGGAGTTGGGCAGTACTTC
TRBJ1-6 | - | TRBV30 | - | CAWTPLSSYNSPLHF | TGTGCCTGGACCCCTCTGAGCTCCTATAATTCACCCCTCCACTTT